This T cell receptor (beta chain) was captured by sequencing in a study of vaccination and CD4 T cells after COVID-19. About the research overall: SARS-CoV-2, HCoV-NL63, HCoV-OC43 and HCoV-229E supplied the overlapping spike peptides used to stimulate cells.

The CDR3 is 16 residues long. CDR1 MDHEN and CDR2 SYDVKM come from the germline V gene. V was clipped by 2 bases and J by 0 bases, with 8 bases between them. The sample holds a few counts of this clonotype. Its matching antigen is unknown. Oncomine TCR Beta short-read sequencing was applied to DNA from cultured CD4+ T cells. Investigators obtained genomic DNA by extraction from cultured CD4+ T cells. TCRdb reprocessed the PCR reads via MiXCR and lists one record per CDR3 protein. Counted here are thousands of distinct CDR3 sequences, less than 35% occurring once; the ten biggest clones make up 11%. Treatment: approximately 10-day PBMC culture with coronavirus spike peptide pools or control peptides (ViraFEST assay). Gathering of the CD4+ T cells, from the unexposed donor, took place before the COVID-19 pandemic (2011-2018). Researchers reported culturing 2.1 million or so PBMCs per well with approximately 9.3 IU/ml IL-2 and approximately 9.4 ug/ml peptide pools. After 10 days of culture, CD4+ T cells were negatively selected. If enough cells were available, CD4+ T cells from unexposed donors were probed with SARS-CoV-2 S/N and four cold-coronavirus spikes.

The receptor was derived from a human donor in good health. J is TRBJ1-6 and V is TRBV28; no clear D gene. Sequenced material: CD4+ T cells from blood, cultured in vitro. The CDR3 region is CASSLLRSSYNSPLHF. The DNA of the CDR3 is TGTGCCAGCAGTTTACTCCGGAGCTCCTATAATTCACCCCTCCACTTT.